These T cell receptor beta chains were read from a single sample in a study of cytomegalovirus exposure and HLA in healthy donors. Assay: immunoSEQ multiplex PCR; the TCRdb copy retains only in-frame clones and omits some. The sample holds 130,000 to 150,000 clones, 55% to 80% seen once. Sequenced: PBMCs. The receptors originated from a human donor in good health. CDR3s include the opening cysteine and the closing phenylalanine or tryptophan. Fields, in order: clone size, V gene, J gene, D gene, CDR3 protein, CDR3 DNA. D genes are given only for firm matches. Rows give clone size only sometimes, using once, few, many, or a class for an expanded clone.

size: NA; V: TRBV7-8; J: TRBJ1-5; D: NA; CDR3: CASSPEGGLGQPQHF; DNA: TGTGCCAGCAGCCCGGAGGGGGGGTTGGGTCAGCCCCAGCATTTT
size: once; V: TRBV5-8; J: TRBJ2-1; D: NA; CDR3: CASSLRRQDSYNEQFF; DNA: TGTGCCAGCAGCCTGCGGAGGCAGGACTCCTACAATGAGCAGTTCTTC
size: NA; V: TRBV5-1; J: TRBJ1-1; D: TRBD1; CDR3: CASSFRQGNTEAFF; DNA: TGCGCCAGCAGCTTCCGACAGGGAAACACTGAAGCTTTCTTT
size: NA; V: TRBV28; J: TRBJ2-5; D: NA; CDR3: CASSSPETQYF; DNA: TGTGCCAGCAGTTCCCCGGAGACCCAGTACTTC
size: NA; V: TRBV29-1; J: TRBJ2-3; D: TRBD2; CDR3: CSVEISGGTDTQYF; DNA: TGCAGCGTTGAAATTAGCGGGGGCACAGATACGCAGTATTTT
size: NA; V: TRBV12-5; J: TRBJ2-1; D: NA; CDR3: CASGSLGGATYNEQFF; DNA: TGTGCTAGTGGTTCCCTGGGGGGGGCCACCTACAATGAGCAGTTCTTC
size: NA; V: TRBV7-9; J: TRBJ1-3; D: NA; CDR3: CSSSLGRGFSGNTIYF; DNA: TGTTCCAGCAGCTTAGGTCGGGGATTCTCTGGAAACACCATATATTTT
size: once; V: TRBV7-8; J: TRBJ2-5; D: TRBD1; CDR3: CASSLQGQRQETQYF; DNA: TGTGCCAGCAGCTTACAGGGACAGCGACAAGAGACCCAGTACTTC
size: NA; V: TRBV2; J: TRBJ2-1; D: NA; CDR3: CASSNRQAGDEQFF; DNA: TGTGCCAGCAGTAACAGACAGGCGGGGGATGAGCAGTTCTTC
size: few; V: TRBV7-9; J: TRBJ1-2; D: TRBD1; CDR3: CASSLGQGAVNYGYTF; DNA: TGTGCCAGCAGCTTGGGACAGGGCGCGGTTAACTATGGCTACACCTTC
size: NA; V: TRBV4-1; J: TRBJ1-5; D: TRBD1; CDR3: CASSQDPTGVQPQHF; DNA: TGCGCCAGCAGCCAAGACCCGACAGGGGTTCAGCCCCAGCATTTT
size: NA; V: TRBV11-3; J: TRBJ2-1; D: NA; CDR3: CASSLTTWTTDEQFF; DNA: TGTGCCAGCAGCTTAACGACTTGGACTACGGATGAGCAGTTCTTC
size: few; V: TRBV19; J: TRBJ1-1; D: NA; CDR3: CASSMGLDEGYTEAFF; DNA: TGTGCCAGTAGTATGGGGCTCGACGAAGGATACACTGAAGCTTTCTTT
size: NA; V: TRBV6-6; J: TRBJ1-1; D: NA; CDR3: CASSPDRPAMNTEAFF; DNA: TGTGCCAGCAGTCCTGACAGGCCCGCCATGAACACTGAAGCTTTCTTT
size: few; V: TRBV7-3; J: TRBJ2-1; D: TRBD2; CDR3: CASSPRERGSYNEQFF; DNA: TGTGCCAGCAGCCCGAGGGAGCGGGGCTCCTACAATGAGCAGTTCTTC
size: NA; V: TRBV29-1; J: TRBJ2-3; D: NA; CDR3: CSVEGARFADTQYF; DNA: TGCAGCGTTGAGGGGGCGCGGTTCGCAGATACGCAGTATTTT
size: NA; V: TRBV7-9; J: TRBJ1-2; D: NA; CDR3: CASSLGQGQHGYTF; DNA: TGTGCCAGCAGCTTGGGCCAGGGACAACATGGCTACACCTTC
size: few; V: TRBV5-1; J: TRBJ2-5; D: TRBD2; CDR3: CASTIGTSGRVGQETQYF; DNA: TGCGCCAGCACCATCGGGACTAGCGGGAGGGTGGGGCAAGAGACCCAGTACTTC
size: NA; V: TRBV12-5; J: TRBJ2-7; D: TRBD2; CDR3: CASGLRLAGGNYYEQYF; DNA: TGTGCTAGTGGTTTGAGACTAGCGGGAGGAAATTACTACGAGCAGTACTTC
size: NA; V: TRBV5-4; J: TRBJ2-3; D: NA; CDR3: CASSLGAGTDTQYF; DNA: TGTGCCAGCAGCTTGGGCGCCGGCACAGATACGCAGTATTTT
size: NA; V: TRBV7-8; J: TRBJ2-7; D: TRBD2; CDR3: CASSLSGRASYEQYF; DNA: TGTGCCAGCAGCCTTAGCGGGAGGGCCTCCTACGAGCAGTACTTC
size: NA; V: TRBV9; J: TRBJ1-3; D: NA; CDR3: CASNRTSSGNTIYF; DNA: TGTGCCAGCAACAGGACGTCCTCTGGAAACACCATATATTTT
size: NA; V: TRBV4-1; J: TRBJ2-5; D: TRBD2; CDR3: CASSPGGRLAGGGKETQYF; DNA: TGCGCCAGCAGTCCCGGGGGGCGACTAGCGGGAGGTGGGAAAGAGACCCAGTACTTC
size: NA; V: TRBV6-1; J: TRBJ1-5; D: NA; CDR3: CASGRTRQNQPQHF; DNA: TGTGCCAGCGGGCGAACCCGGCAAAATCAGCCCCAGCATTTT
size: few; V: TRBV2; J: TRBJ1-2; D: NA; CDR3: CASSEGRAYGYTF; DNA: TGTGCCAGCAGTGAAGGCAGGGCCTATGGCTACACCTTC
size: NA; V: TRBV5-1; J: TRBJ2-7; D: NA; CDR3: CASSLEGLTYEQYF; DNA: TGCGCCAGCAGCTTGGAGGGACTGACCTACGAGCAGTACTTC
size: NA; V: TRBV19; J: TRBJ2-5; D: TRBD2; CDR3: CASSGTSGETQYF; DNA: TGTGCCAGTAGTGGGACTAGCGGGGAGACCCAGTACTTC
size: NA; V: TRBV19; J: TRBJ2-3; D: TRBD1; CDR3: CASTRDSSTDTQYF; DNA: TGTGCCAGCACCCGGGACAGCAGCACAGATACGCAGTATTTT
size: once; V: TRBV5-6; J: TRBJ2-3; D: TRBD2; CDR3: CASSLGTSGVTDTQYF; DNA: TGTGCCAGCAGCTTAGGGACTAGCGGTGTCACAGATACGCAGTATTTT
size: few; V: TRBV18; J: TRBJ2-5; D: TRBD1; CDR3: CASSPLPGQGAEETQYF; DNA: TGTGCCAGCTCACCACTTCCGGGACAGGGGGCCGAAGAGACCCAGTACTTC
size: NA; V: TRBV15; J: TRBJ2-7; D: NA; CDR3: CATSSRQGTYEQYF; DNA: TGTGCCACCAGCAGCCGGCAGGGTACCTACGAGCAGTACTTC
size: NA; V: TRBV19; J: TRBJ1-2; D: NA; CDR3: CASSIRASGGYTF; DNA: TGTGCCAGTAGTATAAGGGCTTCGGGGGGCTACACCTTC
size: NA; V: TRBV11-2; J: TRBJ2-1; D: TRBD1; CDR3: CASSPGTGPYEQFF; DNA: TGTGCCAGCAGCCCCGGGACAGGGCCATATGAGCAGTTCTTC
size: few; V: TRBV11-2; J: TRBJ1-2; D: NA; CDR3: CASSLRGWGYTF; DNA: TGTGCCAGCAGCCTAAGAGGGTGGGGCTACACCTTC
size: NA; V: TRBV2; J: TRBJ1-2; D: NA; CDR3: CASCPRRNYGYTF; DNA: TGTGCCAGCTGCCCGCGGCGGAACTATGGCTACACCTTC
size: NA; V: TRBV6-1; J: TRBJ2-7; D: NA; CDR3: CASRGLSAYEQYF; DNA: TGTGCCAGCAGGGGCCTTTCCGCCTACGAGCAGTACTTC
size: NA; V: TRBV9; J: TRBJ2-7; D: NA; CDR3: CASSASGHSSYEQYF; DNA: TGTGCCAGCAGCGCGTCGGGACACTCCTCCTACGAGCAGTACTTC
size: NA; V: TRBV27; J: TRBJ1-2; D: TRBD1; CDR3: CASSFGDRDRYTF; DNA: TGTGCCAGCAGTTTCGGGGACAGGGATCGCTACACCTTC
size: NA; V: TRBV7-8; J: TRBJ1-5; D: TRBD1; CDR3: CASSLALIGTGTGQPQHF; DNA: TGTGCCAGCAGCTTAGCGCTAATAGGGACAGGGACTGGTCAGCCCCAGCATTTT
size: NA; V: TRBV7-9; J: TRBJ2-5; D: NA; CDR3: CASSLAEWGTKETQYF; DNA: TGTGCCAGCAGCTTAGCTGAATGGGGGACAAAAGAGACCCAGTACTTC
size: NA; V: TRBV4-1; J: TRBJ1-5; D: NA; CDR3: CASSPETGSQPQHF; DNA: TGCGCCAGCAGCCCCGAAACAGGGAGTCAGCCCCAGCATTTT
size: NA; V: TRBV10-3; J: TRBJ2-5; D: TRBD1; CDR3: CAISRSGGTQYF; DNA: TGTGCCATCAGCCGCTCAGGGGGGACCCAGTACTTC